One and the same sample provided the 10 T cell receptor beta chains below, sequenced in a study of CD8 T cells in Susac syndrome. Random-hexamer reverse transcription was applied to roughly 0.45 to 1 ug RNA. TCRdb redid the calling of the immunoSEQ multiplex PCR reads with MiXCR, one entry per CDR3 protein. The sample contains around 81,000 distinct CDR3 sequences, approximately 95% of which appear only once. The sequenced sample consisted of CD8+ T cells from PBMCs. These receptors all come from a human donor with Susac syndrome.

The CDR3 sequence is CASSLLAGSSYNEQFF. CDR3 nucleotide sequence: TGTGCCAGCAGCCTACTAGCGGGTAGCTCCTACAATGAGCAGTTCTTC. The chain has TRBV6-1 and TRBJ2-1, with 9 bases aligning to TRBD2. The V segment lost 6 bases and the J segment 0 bases; nucleotides outside the gene matches: 6. This CDR3 is 16 amino acids long. CDR1 MNHNS and CDR2 SASEGT come from the germline V gene.

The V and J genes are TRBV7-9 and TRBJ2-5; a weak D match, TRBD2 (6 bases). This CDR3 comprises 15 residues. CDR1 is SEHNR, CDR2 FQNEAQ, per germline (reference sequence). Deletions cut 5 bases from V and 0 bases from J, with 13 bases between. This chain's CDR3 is CASSPTSTYQETQYF. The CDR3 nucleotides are TGTGCCAGCAGCCCGACTAGTACCTACCAAGAGACCCAGTACTTC.

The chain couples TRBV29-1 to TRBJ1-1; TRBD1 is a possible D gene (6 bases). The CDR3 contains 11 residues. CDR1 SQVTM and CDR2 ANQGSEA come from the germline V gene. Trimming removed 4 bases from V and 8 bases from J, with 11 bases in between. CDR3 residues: CSVASDREAFF. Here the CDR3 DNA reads TGCAGCGTTGCGTCTGACAGGGAAGCTTTCTTT. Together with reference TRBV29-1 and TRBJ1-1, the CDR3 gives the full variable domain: SAVISQKPSRDICQRGTSLTIQCQVDSQVTMMFWYRQQPGQSLTLIATANQGSEATYESGFVIDKFPISRPNLTFSTLTVSNMSPEDSSIYLCSVASDREAFFGQGTRLTVV.

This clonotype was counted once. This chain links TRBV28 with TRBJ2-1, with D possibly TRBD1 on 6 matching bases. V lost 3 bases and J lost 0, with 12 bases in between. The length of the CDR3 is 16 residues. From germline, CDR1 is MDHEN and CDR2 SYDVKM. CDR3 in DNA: TGTGCCAGCAGTTTTCGTGGGACAAACTCCTACAATGAGCAGTTCTTC. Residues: CASSFRGTNSYNEQFF.

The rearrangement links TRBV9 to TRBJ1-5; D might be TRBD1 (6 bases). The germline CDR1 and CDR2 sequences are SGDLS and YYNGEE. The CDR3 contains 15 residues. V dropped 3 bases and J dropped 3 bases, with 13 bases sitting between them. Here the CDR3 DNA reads TGTGCCAGCAGCGGCCGACAGGTGATCAATCAGCCCCAGCATTTT. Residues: CASSGRQVINQPQHF. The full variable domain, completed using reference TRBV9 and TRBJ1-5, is DSGVTQTPKHLITATGQRVTLRCSPRSGDLSVYWYQQSLDQGLQFLIQYYNGEERAKGNILERFSAQQFPDLHSELNLSSLELGDSALYFCASSGRQVINQPQHFGDGTRLSIL.

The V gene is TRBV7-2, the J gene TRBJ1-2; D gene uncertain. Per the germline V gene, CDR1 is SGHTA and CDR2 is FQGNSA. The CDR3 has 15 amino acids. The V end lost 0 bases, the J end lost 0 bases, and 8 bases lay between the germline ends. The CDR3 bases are TGTGCCAGCAGCTTAGCACACACGACTAACTATGGCTACACCTTC. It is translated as CASSLAHTTNYGYTF.

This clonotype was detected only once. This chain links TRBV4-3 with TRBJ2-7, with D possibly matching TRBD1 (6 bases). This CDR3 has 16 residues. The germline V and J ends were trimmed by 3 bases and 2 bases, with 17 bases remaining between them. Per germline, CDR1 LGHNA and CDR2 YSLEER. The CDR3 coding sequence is TGCGCCAGCAGCCAGGACAGAGGACTGGCTACCTACGAGCAGTACTTC. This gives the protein CASSQDRGLATYEQYF.

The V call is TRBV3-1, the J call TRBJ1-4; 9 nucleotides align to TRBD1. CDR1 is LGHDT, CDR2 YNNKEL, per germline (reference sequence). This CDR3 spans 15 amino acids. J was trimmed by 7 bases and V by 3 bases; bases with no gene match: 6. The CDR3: CASSQGQGSIEKLFF. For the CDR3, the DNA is TGTGCCAGCAGCCAGGGACAGGGATCAATTGAAAAACTGTTTTTT.

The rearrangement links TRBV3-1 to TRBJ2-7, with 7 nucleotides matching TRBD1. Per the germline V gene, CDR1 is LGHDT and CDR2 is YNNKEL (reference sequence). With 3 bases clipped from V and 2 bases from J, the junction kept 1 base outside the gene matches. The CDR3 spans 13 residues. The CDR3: CASSHGTAYEQYF. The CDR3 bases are TGTGCCAGCAGCCATGGGACAGCCTACGAGCAGTACTTC.

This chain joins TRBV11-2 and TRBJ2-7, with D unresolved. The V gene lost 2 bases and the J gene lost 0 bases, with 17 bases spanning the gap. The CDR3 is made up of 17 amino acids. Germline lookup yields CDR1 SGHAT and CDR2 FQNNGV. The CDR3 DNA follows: TGTGCCAGCAGCTTATGGTTCGGCGTAACAAGCTCCTACGAGCAGTACTTC. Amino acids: CASSLWFGVTSSYEQYF.